What follows are 11 T cell receptor beta chains derived from one specimen sequenced in a study of cytomegalovirus exposure and HLA in healthy donors. Method: immunoSEQ multiplex PCR; TCRdb's copy keeps in-frame clones and lacks some. This table has 150,000 to 180,000 clones, about 86% appearing once. Sequenced material: PBMCs. The receptors were sampled from a man younger than 35 in good health and CMV-seropositive.

The gene calls are TRBV14 and TRBJ2-3; D not certain. The CDR3 extends over 14 amino acids. The germline gives CDR1 SGHDN, CDR2 FVKESK. The ends were cut back, 4 bases at V and 0 bases at J, with 8 bases in the middle. The DNA of the CDR3 is TGTGCCAGCAGCCGCGATCATAGCACAGATACGCAGTATTTT. It specifies CASSRDHSTDTQYF. Filled out from reference TRBV14 and TRBJ2-3, the complete variable domain reads EAGVTQFPSHSVIEKGQTVTLRCDPISGHDNLYWYRRVMGKEIKFLLHFVKESKQDESGMPNNRFLAERTGGTYSTLKVQPAELEDSGVYFCASSRDHSTDTQYFGPGTRLTVL.

This chain connects TRBV6-5 to TRBJ1-5, with 9 bases matching TRBD1. Per germline, CDR1 MNHEY and CDR2 SVGAGI. The CDR3 sequence is 16 residues long. Unmatched junction bases numbered 6, after V lost 4 bases and J lost 2 bases. CDR3 sequence reads: CASSWTGVTGNQPQHF. The DNA of the CDR3 is TGTGCCAGCAGTTGGACAGGGGTAACGGGCAATCAGCCCCAGCATTTT.

V is TRBV9 and J is TRBJ2-5; a possible D gene is TRBD2 (6 bases). CDR3 size: 17 residues. Trimming pared 0 bases from V and 1 base from J, leaving 16 bases between. Germline CDR1 and CDR2: SGDLS and YYNGEE. The chain's CDR3 is CASSVGGTFFSQETQYF. The CDR3 DNA is TGTGCCAGCAGCGTAGGAGGGACTTTTTTCTCCCAAGAGACCCAGTACTTC.

The DNA of the CDR3 is TGTGCCAGCAGCTTACGTGGTCCTAACACAGATACGCAGTATTTT. Protein: CASSLRGPNTDTQYF. The chain carries TRBV7-2 and TRBJ2-3; D gene ambiguous. CDR1 is SGHTA, CDR2 FQGNSA, per germline. This CDR3 region has 15 residues. The V end lost 2 bases, the J end lost 2 bases, and 11 bases lay between the germline ends.

This rearrangement joins TRBV29-1 to TRBJ2-7, with 7 bases identical to TRBD1. Germline V gene sequence: CDR1 SQVTM, CDR2 ANQGSEA. V was pared by 4 bases and J by 5 bases, with 5 bases of the junction left unmatched. CDR3 size: 12 residues. As DNA, the CDR3 is TGCAGCGTTGGCCCGACAGGGAACGAGCAGTACTTC. Translating it yields CSVGPTGNEQYF.

This chain uses TRBV4-1 with TRBJ1-6, with 10 bases aligning to TRBD1. The V gene's germline CDR1 is MGHRA and CDR2 YSYEKL. The CDR3 contains 15 residues. With 4 bases clipped from V and 9 bases from J, the junction kept 6 bases outside the gene matches. CDR3 residues: CASSPPGQGSSPLHF. CDR3 nucleotide sequence: TGCGCCAGCAGCCCACCGGGACAGGGGAGTTCACCCCTCCACTTT.

The chain combines TRBV6-6 with TRBJ2-2; 11 positions match TRBD2. V lost 6 bases to trimming and J lost 6 bases; unmatched junction nucleotides: 9. Germline V gene data show CDR1 as MNHNY and CDR2 as SVGAGI (reference sequence). The CDR3 runs to 16 residues. CDR3 sequence reads: CASSPPLAGAAGELFF. Here the CDR3 DNA reads TGTGCCAGCAGCCCTCCACTAGCGGGAGCGGCCGGGGAGCTGTTTTTT.

The rearrangement joins TRBV7-9 to TRBJ2-3, with a weak D call TRBD2 (6 bases). Germline CDR1 reads SEHNR; CDR2 reads FQNEAQ (reference sequence). The CDR3 loop spans 15 amino acids. The V end was cut by 5 bases, the J end by 0 bases, with 12 bases between. The CDR3 coding sequence is TGTGCCAGCAGCCCAAGCGGGCCCAGCACAGATACGCAGTATTTT. Residues: CASSPSGPSTDTQYF.

V and J are TRBV6-5 and TRBJ2-5, with unresolved D. Germline V CDR1 and CDR2: MNHEY, SVGAGI. This CDR3 spans 13 amino acids. Trimming removed 4 bases from V and 0 bases from J, with 6 bases in between. The DNA of the CDR3 is TGTGCCAGCAGTTCTAATTACCAAGAGACCCAGTACTTC. Protein: CASSSNYQETQYF.

This clone was found a few times. The rearrangement joins TRBV7-2 to TRBJ1-2; 9 bases fit TRBD1. The V gene end was trimmed by 1 base and the J gene end by 6 bases; junction bases not matched to a gene: 9. There are 16 residues in the CDR3. CDR1 is SGHTA and CDR2 is FQGNSA in the germline V gene. The CDR3 coding sequence is TGTGCCAGCAGCTTAGGCCCAACAGGGGACAGGGATGGCTACACCTTC. Encoded protein: CASSLGPTGDRDGYTF.

The V gene is TRBV7-9, the J gene TRBJ1-4; 7 nucleotides match TRBD1. CDR3 length: 14 residues. Germline V gives CDR1 SEHNR, CDR2 FQNEAQ (reference sequence). The ends lost 5 bases at V and 5 bases at J; junction bases unmatched: 5. The CDR3 DNA follows: TGTGCCAGCAGCCCTGACAGGGTAAATGAAAAACTGTTTTTT. Translation gives CASSPDRVNEKLFF. Supplemented by reference TRBV7-9 and TRBJ1-4, the full variable domain reads DTGVSQNPRHKITKRGQNVTFRCDPISEHNRLYWYRQTLGQGPEFLTYFQNEAQLEKSRLLSDRFSAERPKGSFSTLEIQRTEQGDSAMYLCASSPDRVNEKLFFGSGTQLSVL.